This is a list of T cell receptor beta chains from one sample in a study of cytomegalovirus exposure and HLA in healthy donors. TCRdb's copy holds only in-frame clones and misses some; the assay was immunoSEQ multiplex PCR. The sample lists approximately 150,000 clones, roughly 80% occurring once. The specimen sequenced was PBMCs. The source is a man aged 25 to 40 in good health and CMV-seropositive. Each CDR3 is given with its conserved first and last residue. A D gene is named only where the DNA matches it firmly. Clone size is shown for a subset of rows, as once, few, many or a class of expanded clone.

CDR3aa: CASRQDRNQPQHF; CDR3nt: TGTGCCAGCAGACAAGACAGAAATCAGCCCCAGCATTTT; j_gene: TRBJ1-5; len: 13; v_gene: TRBV7-2; d_gene: .; abundance: .
CDR3aa: CASSYSWQGEAETQYF; CDR3nt: TGTGCCAGCAGCTATTCCTGGCAGGGGGAGGCAGAGACCCAGTACTTC; j_gene: TRBJ2-5; len: 16; v_gene: TRBV28; d_gene: .; abundance: .
CDR3aa: CASSLTEQDYGYTF; CDR3nt: TGTGCCAGCAGCTTAACGGAGCAAGACTATGGCTACACCTTC; j_gene: TRBJ1-2; len: 14; v_gene: TRBV7-2; d_gene: .; abundance: .
CDR3aa: CSVEGPSGSRYEQYF; CDR3nt: TGCAGCGTTGAAGGGCCTAGCGGGAGTCGATACGAGCAGTACTTC; j_gene: TRBJ2-7; len: 15; v_gene: TRBV29-1; d_gene: TRBD2; abundance: .
CDR3aa: CASSGRQGSGLYEQYF; CDR3nt: TGTGCCAGCAGCGGGAGACAGGGCTCCGGGCTCTACGAGCAGTACTTC; j_gene: TRBJ2-7; len: 16; v_gene: TRBV5-6; d_gene: TRBD1; abundance: .
CDR3aa: CASSLNGLAGHNEQFF; CDR3nt: TGTGCCAGCAGTTTAAATGGACTAGCGGGGCACAATGAGCAGTTCTTC; j_gene: TRBJ2-1; len: 16; v_gene: TRBV27; d_gene: TRBD2; abundance: .
CDR3aa: CASSQDQGALYGYTF; CDR3nt: TGCGCCAGCAGCCAAGATCAGGGGGCCCTTTATGGCTACACCTTC; j_gene: TRBJ1-2; len: 15; v_gene: TRBV4-3; d_gene: TRBD1; abundance: .
CDR3aa: CASSFGQVRYGYTF; CDR3nt: TGTGCCAGCAGTTTCGGACAGGTCCGGTATGGCTACACCTTC; j_gene: TRBJ1-2; len: 14; v_gene: TRBV28; d_gene: TRBD1; abundance: .
CDR3aa: CASSPRAVGSYNEQFF; CDR3nt: TGTGCCAGCTCACCGCGGGCGGTCGGATCCTACAATGAGCAGTTCTTC; j_gene: TRBJ2-1; len: 16; v_gene: TRBV18; d_gene: .; abundance: .
CDR3aa: CASRSRSGGPGHF; CDR3nt: TGTGCCAGCAGGTCACGTAGCGGGGGGCCCGGCCACTTC; j_gene: TRBJ2-5; len: 13; v_gene: TRBV6-5; d_gene: TRBD2; abundance: .
CDR3aa: CASRAGGEYEQYF; CDR3nt: TGTGCCAGCAGAGCAGGGGGCGAATACGAGCAGTACTTC; j_gene: TRBJ2-7; len: 13; v_gene: TRBV27; d_gene: TRBD1; abundance: .
CDR3aa: CASRTSGGRDEQFF; CDR3nt: TGCGCCAGCAGGACTAGCGGGGGTCGGGATGAGCAGTTCTTC; j_gene: TRBJ2-1; len: 14; v_gene: TRBV4-1; d_gene: TRBD2; abundance: .
CDR3aa: CASSPSGIHEQYF; CDR3nt: TGTGCCAGCAGCCCCAGCGGAATCCACGAGCAGTACTTC; j_gene: TRBJ2-7; len: 13; v_gene: TRBV7-2; d_gene: .; abundance: .
CDR3aa: CASSFRLAGLEADTQYF; CDR3nt: TGTGCCAGCAGCTTCCGCCTAGCGGGACTAGAGGCAGATACGCAGTATTTT; j_gene: TRBJ2-3; len: 17; v_gene: TRBV5-4; d_gene: TRBD2; abundance: .
CDR3aa: CASSLRADQPQHF; CDR3nt: TGTGCCAGCAGTTTACGTGCGGATCAGCCCCAGCATTTT; j_gene: TRBJ1-5; len: 13; v_gene: TRBV27; d_gene: .; abundance: .
CDR3aa: CASSSRSKPNEKLFF; CDR3nt: TGTGCCAGCAGCTCCCGGTCAAAGCCTAATGAAAAACTGTTTTTT; j_gene: TRBJ1-4; len: 15; v_gene: TRBV9; d_gene: .; abundance: once
CDR3aa: CASGPSSGSYEQYF; CDR3nt: TGTGCCAGCGGCCCCTCCTCAGGGTCCTACGAGCAGTACTTC; j_gene: TRBJ2-7; len: 14; v_gene: TRBV27; d_gene: .; abundance: once
CDR3aa: CASSQGSGTGSMNTEAFF; CDR3nt: TGCGCCAGCAGCCAAGGCTCAGGGACAGGGAGCATGAACACTGAAGCTTTCTTT; j_gene: TRBJ1-1; len: 18; v_gene: TRBV4-3; d_gene: TRBD1; abundance: few
CDR3aa: CASSDSAANEQFF; CDR3nt: TGTGCCAGCAGCGACAGTGCGGCCAATGAGCAGTTCTTC; j_gene: TRBJ2-1; len: 13; v_gene: TRBV7-9; d_gene: .; abundance: .
CDR3aa: CASSQVPTGSSYEQYF; CDR3nt: TGCGCCAGCAGCCAAGTCCCCACAGGGAGCTCCTACGAGCAGTACTTC; j_gene: TRBJ2-7; len: 16; v_gene: TRBV4-1; d_gene: .; abundance: .
CDR3aa: CAIRDPGGNTEAFF; CDR3nt: TGTGCCATCCGGGACCCAGGGGGGAACACTGAAGCTTTCTTT; j_gene: TRBJ1-1; len: 14; v_gene: TRBV10-3; d_gene: TRBD1; abundance: .
CDR3aa: CASSPGPSNGGTQYF; CDR3nt: TGTGCCAGCAGCCCCGGGCCGTCTAACGGAGGGACCCAGTACTTC; j_gene: TRBJ2-5; len: 15; v_gene: TRBV7-2; d_gene: .; abundance: .
CDR3aa: CASSPSSYEQYF; CDR3nt: TGCGCCAGCAGCCCCTCCTCCTACGAGCAGTACTTC; j_gene: TRBJ2-7; len: 12; v_gene: TRBV5-1; d_gene: .; abundance: once
CDR3aa: CASYSTGNQETQYF; CDR3nt: TGTGCCAGTTATTCAACCGGGAATCAAGAGACCCAGTACTTC; j_gene: TRBJ2-5; len: 14; v_gene: TRBV2; d_gene: .; abundance: .
CDR3aa: CATSKNPTMGSGNTGELFF; CDR3nt: TGTGCCACCAGCAAAAACCCAACCATGGGCTCAGGCAACACCGGGGAGCTGTTTTTT; j_gene: TRBJ2-2; len: 19; v_gene: TRBV15; d_gene: .; abundance: .
CDR3aa: CASSQVGAQGNGYGYTF; CDR3nt: TGCGCCAGCAGCCAAGTGGGGGCACAGGGTAACGGCTATGGCTACACCTTC; j_gene: TRBJ1-2; len: 17; v_gene: TRBV4-1; d_gene: .; abundance: once
CDR3aa: CATSRDLIQREKLFF; CDR3nt: TGTGCCACCAGCAGGGACTTAATCCAAAGGGAAAAACTGTTTTTT; j_gene: TRBJ1-4; len: 15; v_gene: TRBV15; d_gene: .; abundance: .
CDR3aa: CASQGQGAAYEQYF; CDR3nt: TGTGCCAGCCAAGGACAGGGGGCGGCCTACGAGCAGTACTTC; j_gene: TRBJ2-7; len: 14; v_gene: TRBV18; d_gene: TRBD1; abundance: .
CDR3aa: CASGLLGRGTDTQYF; CDR3nt: TGCGCCAGCGGGTTACTTGGGAGGGGGACAGATACGCAGTATTTT; j_gene: TRBJ2-3; len: 15; v_gene: TRBV5-1; d_gene: .; abundance: .
CDR3aa: CASSSSRTSGRGETGELFF; CDR3nt: TGTGCCAGCAGCTCAAGTCGGACTAGCGGGAGGGGTGAAACCGGGGAGCTGTTTTTT; j_gene: TRBJ2-2; len: 19; v_gene: TRBV5-5; d_gene: TRBD2; abundance: .
CDR3aa: CASSLEGGLAKNSQYF; CDR3nt: TGCGCCAGCAGCTTGGAAGGGGGCCTAGCCAAAAACAGTCAGTACTTC; j_gene: TRBJ2-4; len: 16; v_gene: TRBV5-1; d_gene: TRBD1; abundance: .
CDR3aa: CASSLDRGLEQFF; CDR3nt: TGTGCCAGCAGTTTGGACAGGGGGCTTGAGCAGTTCTTC; j_gene: TRBJ2-1; len: 13; v_gene: TRBV28; d_gene: TRBD1; abundance: .
CDR3aa: CASSYAASSYNSPLHF; CDR3nt: TGTGCCAGCAGCTACGCAGCGAGCTCCTATAATTCACCCCTCCACTTT; j_gene: TRBJ1-6; len: 16; v_gene: TRBV5-5; d_gene: .; abundance: few
CDR3aa: CATSLQIAYEQYF; CDR3nt: TGTGCCACCTCGCTCCAAATAGCCTACGAGCAGTACTTC; j_gene: TRBJ2-7; len: 13; v_gene: TRBV2; d_gene: .; abundance: .
CDR3aa: CASSWAGQLVGQYF; CDR3nt: TGCGCCAGCAGCTGGGCGGGACAGCTTGTGGGGCAGTACTTC; j_gene: TRBJ2-7; len: 14; v_gene: TRBV5-1; d_gene: .; abundance: .
CDR3aa: CASSFRDTDTQYF; CDR3nt: TGCGCCAGCAGCTTCCGGGACACAGATACGCAGTATTTT; j_gene: TRBJ2-3; len: 13; v_gene: TRBV5-1; d_gene: .; abundance: once
CDR3aa: CASSFHSLGGGGGYGYTF; CDR3nt: TGTGCCAGCAGTTTCCATTCCCTCGGAGGGGGCGGTGGCTATGGCTACACCTTC; j_gene: TRBJ1-2; len: 18; v_gene: TRBV28; d_gene: TRBD1; abundance: .
CDR3aa: CASRRDRGKFDTQYF; CDR3nt: TGTGCCAGCAGGAGAGACAGGGGGAAGTTTGATACGCAGTATTTT; j_gene: TRBJ2-3; len: 15; v_gene: TRBV6-1; d_gene: TRBD1; abundance: .
CDR3aa: CASSLGLISGNTIYF; CDR3nt: TGTGCCAGCAGCTTGGGACTGATCTCTGGAAACACCATATATTTT; j_gene: TRBJ1-3; len: 15; v_gene: TRBV7-9; d_gene: .; abundance: once
CDR3aa: CAWSELAGGTGELFF; CDR3nt: TGTGCCTGGAGTGAGCTAGCGGGGGGAACCGGGGAGCTGTTTTTT; j_gene: TRBJ2-2; len: 15; v_gene: TRBV30; d_gene: TRBD2; abundance: .
CDR3aa: CASSLRLAGDYEQYF; CDR3nt: TGCGCCAGCAGCCTCCGACTAGCGGGAGACTACGAGCAGTACTTC; j_gene: TRBJ2-7; len: 15; v_gene: TRBV5-1; d_gene: TRBD2; abundance: .
CDR3aa: CSVERASGEQFF; CDR3nt: TGCAGCGTTGAACGAGCGTCCGGTGAGCAGTTCTTC; j_gene: TRBJ2-1; len: 12; v_gene: TRBV29-1; d_gene: .; abundance: .
CDR3aa: CASRTEGASAGGYTF; CDR3nt: TGTGCCAGTAGGACCGAGGGGGCCTCCGCTGGGGGCTACACCTTC; j_gene: TRBJ1-2; len: 15; v_gene: TRBV7-2; d_gene: TRBD1; abundance: .
CDR3aa: CASSSLPALVNTEAFF; CDR3nt: TGTGCCAGCAGCTCTCTTCCCGCTCTAGTTAACACTGAAGCTTTCTTT; j_gene: TRBJ1-1; len: 16; v_gene: TRBV4-2; d_gene: .; abundance: .
CDR3aa: CASSLVAGSTDTQYF; CDR3nt: TGCGCCAGCAGCTTGGTGGCGGGGTCCACAGATACGCAGTATTTT; j_gene: TRBJ2-3; len: 15; v_gene: TRBV5-1; d_gene: .; abundance: few
CDR3aa: CASTPKTELRQYF; CDR3nt: TGTGCCAGCACCCCAAAAACCGAGCTCCGTCAGTACTTC; j_gene: TRBJ2-7; len: 13; v_gene: TRBV6-6; d_gene: .; abundance: .
CDR3aa: CAWSLTGGEQYF; CDR3nt: TGTGCCTGGAGTTTGACAGGTGGCGAGCAGTACTTC; j_gene: TRBJ2-7; len: 12; v_gene: TRBV30; d_gene: .; abundance: .
CDR3aa: CASSKQGRNTEAFF; CDR3nt: TGTGCCAGCAGTAAACAGGGAAGGAACACTGAAGCTTTCTTT; j_gene: TRBJ1-1; len: 14; v_gene: TRBV27; d_gene: .; abundance: .
CDR3aa: CASREADANYGYTF; CDR3nt: TGTGCCAGTAGGGAAGCGGATGCTAACTATGGCTACACCTTC; j_gene: TRBJ1-2; len: 14; v_gene: TRBV19; d_gene: .; abundance: .
CDR3aa: CASSLAGLDRAHYEQYF; CDR3nt: TGCGCCAGCAGCTTGGCCGGGTTGGACAGGGCACACTACGAGCAGTACTTC; j_gene: TRBJ2-7; len: 17; v_gene: TRBV5-1; d_gene: TRBD1; abundance: .
CDR3aa: CASSRPGQGLNTGELFF; CDR3nt: TGTGCCAGCAGCCGACCGGGACAGGGGTTGAACACCGGGGAGCTGTTTTTT; j_gene: TRBJ2-2; len: 17; v_gene: TRBV27; d_gene: TRBD1; abundance: .
CDR3aa: CAWSVPTGRAYEQYF; CDR3nt: TGTGCCTGGAGTGTACCGACAGGGCGGGCCTACGAGCAGTACTTC; j_gene: TRBJ2-7; len: 15; v_gene: TRBV30; d_gene: TRBD1; abundance: once
CDR3aa: CAGAQIYEQYF; CDR3nt: TGTGCCGGGGCCCAAATTTACGAGCAGTACTTC; j_gene: TRBJ2-7; len: 11; v_gene: TRBV2; d_gene: .; abundance: .
CDR3aa: CASSLLRVYGYTF; CDR3nt: TGTGCCAGCAGCTTACTCAGGGTCTATGGCTACACCTTC; j_gene: TRBJ1-2; len: 13; v_gene: TRBV7-8; d_gene: .; abundance: few
CDR3aa: CTSSSVEREHLETQYF; CDR3nt: TGCACCAGCAGCTCCGTGGAGCGGGAGCATCTAGAGACCCAGTACTTC; j_gene: TRBJ2-5; len: 16; v_gene: TRBV1; d_gene: .; abundance: .
CDR3aa: CASSVNGLAGLPSNEQFF; CDR3nt: TGTGCCAGCTCGGTGAACGGACTAGCGGGACTACCTTCCAATGAGCAGTTCTTC; j_gene: TRBJ2-1; len: 18; v_gene: TRBV18; d_gene: TRBD2; abundance: .
CDR3aa: CASSPEVLFISSYNEQFF; CDR3nt: TGTGCCAGCAGTCCCGAGGTGTTATTCATCAGCAGCTACAATGAGCAGTTCTTC; j_gene: TRBJ2-1; len: 18; v_gene: TRBV27; d_gene: .; abundance: once
CDR3aa: CAISVRGPDTQYF; CDR3nt: TGTGCCATCAGTGTCAGGGGGCCAGATACGCAGTATTTT; j_gene: TRBJ2-3; len: 13; v_gene: TRBV10-3; d_gene: TRBD1; abundance: .
CDR3aa: CASSWEPGGNQPQHF; CDR3nt: TGCGCCAGCAGCTGGGAGCCAGGGGGGAATCAGCCCCAGCATTTT; j_gene: TRBJ1-5; len: 15; v_gene: TRBV5-1; d_gene: TRBD1; abundance: .